Below, 19 T cell receptor beta chains from the same sample are listed, as sequenced in a study of CD8 T cells in ankylosing spondylitis. Each CDR3 protein gets one entry after TCRdb re-called the 5' RACE reads with MiXCR. This sample yields 200,000 to 300,000 distinct CDR3 sequences, of which about 10% are seen a single time; less than 3% belongs to the top ten. Sequencing was done on a sample of blood, either unsorted or a sorted T cell fraction (not recorded which). These receptors were obtained from a male donor with ankylosing spondylitis or in good health (not recorded which).

This clonotype was detected only a few times. The rearrangement links TRBV7-2 to TRBJ2-3; 7 nucleotides agree with TRBD1. Germline trimming cut 0 bases from V and 7 bases from J; bases unmatched to any gene: 4. This CDR3 comprises 14 residues. CDR1 and CDR2 (germline): SGHTA, FQGNSA. The CDR3 nucleotides are TGTGCCAGCAGCTTAGCGACAGGGCAGTATACGCAGTATTTT. As protein: CASSLATGQYTQYF.

Many counts were recorded for this clonotype. This chain links TRBV7-2 with TRBJ1-4, with 8 bases lining up with TRBD1. Losses at the gene ends were 4 bases for V and 7 bases for J; bases not matched to a gene: 8. The CDR3 covers 15 residues. Germline lookup yields CDR1 SGHTA and CDR2 FQGNSA. DNA for the CDR3: TGTGCCAGCAGCTCCACAGGGGGGGCAGGTGAAAAACTGTTTTTT. Encoded protein: CASSSTGGAGEKLFF.

Only a few counts were recorded for this clonotype. This chain uses TRBV12-3 or TRBV12-4 with TRBJ2-3; TRBD2 is a possible D gene (5 bases). There are 13 residues in the CDR3. V was shortened by 4 bases and J by 5 bases, with 10 bases between the two germline ends. CDR3 protein: CASSSRAGDTQYF. CDR3 coding DNA: TGTGCCAGCAGTTCGCGGGCAGGAGATACGCAGTATTTT.

In its sample, this clonotype was seen many times. The chain has TRBV9 and TRBJ2-7; D unresolved. The CDR3 covers 16 residues. CDR1 and CDR2 (germline): SGDLS, YYNGEE. The V end lost 3 bases, the J end lost 6 bases, and 22 bases lay between the germline ends. The CDR3 loop reads CASSATPSVGPAEQYF. CDR3 nucleotides: TGTGCCAGCAGCGCGACCCCAAGCGTGGGCCCCGCCGAGCAGTACTTC.

The table lists this clonotype with many counts. The chain uses TRBV5-1 and TRBJ2-1; 8 bases are shared with TRBD1. V was pared by 4 bases and J by 2 bases, with 5 bases of the junction left unmatched. The CDR3 has 15 amino acids. The germline V gene has CDR1 SGHRS and CDR2 YFSETQ. CDR3 coding DNA: TGCGCCAGCAGCACCGGACAGGGCACCTACAATGAGCAGTTCTTC. Protein sequence: CASSTGQGTYNEQFF. Supplemented by reference TRBV5-1 and TRBJ2-1, the full variable domain reads KAGVTQTPRYLIKTRGQQVTLSCSPISGHRSVSWYQQTPGQGLQFLFEYFSETQRNKGNFPGRFSGRQFSNSRSEMNVSTLELGDSALYLCASSTGQGTYNEQFFGPGTRLTVL.

V is TRBV10-1 and J is TRBJ1-1; D uncertain. From germline, CDR1 is WNHNN and CDR2 SYGVQD (reference sequence). V gave up 6 bases and J gave up 8 bases, with 13 bases separating them. The CDR3 runs 12 residues. The CDR3, as DNA: TGCGCCAGCAGCAGAGACAAAGGGGAAGCTTTCTTT. Protein product: CASSRDKGEAFF.

This clonotype has a count of ten or more. V is TRBV14 and J is TRBJ2-7; D may be TRBD2 (5 bases). Germline V gives CDR1 SGHDN, CDR2 FVKESK. V lost 4 bases to trimming and J lost 3 bases, with 13 bases between them. The CDR3 length is 14 residues. The CDR3 sequence: CASSPGLLIYEQYF. The CDR3 coding sequence is TGTGCCAGCAGCCCTGGACTGCTTATCTACGAGCAGTACTTC.

This clonotype was detected ten times or more. The J gene is TRBJ1-5, the V gene TRBV12-3 or TRBV12-4; 8 bases match TRBD1. Trimming cost V 6 bases and J 3 bases; bases outside gene matches: 4. This CDR3 has 14 residues. The chain's CDR3 is CASSRQGLNQPQHF. CDR3 bases: TGTGCCAGCAGCCGACAGGGGCTCAATCAGCCCCAGCATTTT.

J is TRBJ2-7 and V is TRBV24-1, with D possibly called TRBD1 or TRBD2 (5 bases each). Trimming pared 2 bases from V and 3 bases from J, leaving 13 bases between. The CDR3 spans 15 residues. The V gene's germline CDR1 is KGHDR and CDR2 SFDVKD. CDR3 nucleotides: TGTGCCACCAGTGATTGGGACGCTACGGGCTACGAGCAGTACTTC. This sequence encodes CATSDWDATGYEQYF.

This clonotype was counted ten times or more. The CDR3 reads CASSLASGVHTDTQYF. DNA for the CDR3: TGTGCCAGCAGTTTGGCTAGCGGGGTTCACACAGATACGCAGTATTTT. The chain uses TRBV12-3 or TRBV12-4 and TRBJ2-3; 9 nucleotides align to TRBD2. This CDR3 region has 16 residues. The V gene end was trimmed by 3 bases and the J gene end by 2 bases; junction bases not matched to a gene: 6.

This clonotype has only a few counts. V gene TRBV20-1 combines with J gene TRBJ2-7, with TRBD2 matching over 10 bases. The germline V gene encodes CDR1 DFQATT and CDR2 SNEGSKA (reference sequence). The CDR3 is 15 residues long. With V trimmed by 0 bases and J by 5 bases, 7 bases remained unmatched. CDR3 sequence reads: CSARDLAGVGNEQYF. Written as DNA, the CDR3 is TGCAGTGCTAGAGACCTAGCGGGAGTCGGGAACGAGCAGTACTTC.

This clonotype was recorded many times. The V call is TRBV20-1, the J call TRBJ2-3; TRBD1 matches 7 bases. CDR3 length equals 14 residues. The J segment lost 5 bases and the V segment lost 3 bases, leaving 8 bases of the junction unmatched. CDR1 is DFQATT, CDR2 SNEGSKA, per germline (reference sequence). CDR3 sequence (DNA): TGCAGTGCTAGCGACAGGGTGGAACGAGATACGCAGTATTTT. As protein: CSASDRVERDTQYF.

This clonotype was seen repeatedly, ten times or more. This rearrangement joins TRBV10-3 to TRBJ2-5, with D possibly being TRBD1 (6 bases). Germline V gene data show CDR1 as ENHRY and CDR2 as SYGVKD. The CDR3 consists of 13 residues. V dropped 5 bases and J dropped 4 bases, with 11 bases sitting between them. CDR3 in DNA: TGTGCCATCAGTAAGGGGGAAAGAGAGACCCAGTACTTC. This translates into CAISKGERETQYF.

This clonotype has at least ten counts. V and J are TRBV5-1 and TRBJ2-3, with a tentative D call TRBD1 (6 bases). The CDR3 is 15 residues long. With 4 bases removed from V and 2 bases from J, the gap between germline ends came to 14 bases. Per the germline V gene, CDR1 is SGHRS and CDR2 is YFSETQ. The CDR3 region is CASSPITGNTDTQYF. DNA of the CDR3: TGCGCCAGCAGCCCTATTACAGGGAACACAGATACGCAGTATTTT.

Notes on this clonotype: A much larger clonotype is one base distant, so this may be a read error. The CDR3 end shows no conserved phenylalanine or tryptophan, and so a read error is likely. This sequence joins TRBV6-2 or TRBV6-3 and TRBJ2-4; tentatively, D is TRBD2 (6 bases). Between the trimmed V and J ends, which lost 8 bases and 8 bases, there was a span of 16 bases. Per the germline V gene, CDR1 is MNHEY and CDR2 is SVGEGT. This CDR3 contains 13 residues. CDR3 nucleotide sequence: TGTGCCAGCGGCCTGCTAGCGTTCGACATTCAGTACTCC. Its translation: CASGLLAFDIQYS.

This clonotype was found once. This may arise from a read error, as a much more abundant clone is one base away. The chain recombines TRBV7-9 with TRBJ1-3; tentative D call: TRBD1 (5 bases). This CDR3 contains 15 residues. CDR1 and CDR2 from the germline V gene are SEHNR and FQNEAQ (reference sequence). The CDR3 protein is CAISSQRQSGNTIYF. The CDR3 coding sequence is TGTGCCATCAGCTCGCAACGACAGTCTGGAAACACCATATATTTT.

To note about this clonotype: A much larger clone sits a single nucleotide away, making a read error possible. The chain carries TRBV6-1 and TRBJ2-7; 7 bases are shared with TRBD2. Per the germline V gene, CDR1 is MNHNS and CDR2 is SASEGT. The CDR3 contains 13 residues. As DNA, the CDR3 is TGTGCCAGCAGGGGACTACGGGGGGAGGCTGTAAACTTC. It specifies CASRGLRGEAVNF.

In its sample, this clonotype was seen many times. The chain joins TRBV3-1 to TRBJ1-2; D uncertain. This CDR3 spans 13 amino acids. Germline V gives CDR1 LGHDT, CDR2 YNNKEL (reference sequence). V gave up 4 bases and J gave up 4 bases, with 10 bases separating them. CDR3 sequence: CASSLGRGYGYTF. Here the CDR3 DNA reads TGTGCCAGCAGCCTCGGTCGGGGCTATGGCTACACCTTC.

At least ten counts were recorded for this clonotype. This chain links TRBV27 with TRBJ2-1, with D perhaps TRBD2 (6 bases). The CDR3 is 12 amino acids. Trimming shortened V by 7 bases and J by 9 bases, and 13 bases separated the two germline ends. CDR1 MNHEY and CDR2 SMNVEV come from the germline V gene (reference sequence). In nucleotides, the CDR3 is TGTGCCAGCATGGAGCGGGTGGGTGAGCAGTTCTTC. It yields the protein CASMERVGEQFF.